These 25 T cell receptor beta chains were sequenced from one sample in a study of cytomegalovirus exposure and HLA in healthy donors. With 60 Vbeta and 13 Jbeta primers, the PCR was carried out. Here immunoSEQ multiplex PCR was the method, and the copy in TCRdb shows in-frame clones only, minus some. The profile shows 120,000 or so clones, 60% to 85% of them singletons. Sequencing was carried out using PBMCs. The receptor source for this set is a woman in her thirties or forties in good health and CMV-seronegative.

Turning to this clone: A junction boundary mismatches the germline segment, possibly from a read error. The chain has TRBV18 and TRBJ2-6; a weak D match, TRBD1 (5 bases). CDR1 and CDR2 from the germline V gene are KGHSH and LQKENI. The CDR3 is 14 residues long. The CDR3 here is CASSPTSGANGLTF. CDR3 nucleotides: TGTGCCAGCTCACCGACCTCTGGGGCCAACGGCCTGACTTTC. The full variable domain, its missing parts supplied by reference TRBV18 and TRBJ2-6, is NAGVMQNPRHLVRRRGQEARLRCSPMKGHSHVYWYRQLPEEGLKFMVYLQKENIIDESGMPKERFSAEFPKEGPSILRIQQVVRGDSAAYFCASSPTSGANGLTFGAGSRLTVL.

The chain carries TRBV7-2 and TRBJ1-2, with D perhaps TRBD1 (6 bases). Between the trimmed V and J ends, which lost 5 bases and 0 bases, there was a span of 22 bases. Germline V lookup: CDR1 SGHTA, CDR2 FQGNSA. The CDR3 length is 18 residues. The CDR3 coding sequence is TGTGCCAGCAGCCCTCGAAGTAGGGGGATTAGAGCTAACTATGGCTACACCTTC. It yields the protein CASSPRSRGIRANYGYTF.

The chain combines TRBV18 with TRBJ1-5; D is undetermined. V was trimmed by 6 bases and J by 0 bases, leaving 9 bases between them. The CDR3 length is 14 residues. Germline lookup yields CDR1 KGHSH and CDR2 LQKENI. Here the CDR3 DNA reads TGTGCCAGCTCCGTAGACATTAGCAATCAGCCCCAGCATTTT. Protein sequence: CASSVDISNQPQHF.

DNA of the CDR3: TGTGCCAGCAGCTTAGGGGGGCTGGGCACAGATACGCAGTATTTT. Its translation is CASSLGGLGTDTQYF. The chain employs TRBV7-9 and TRBJ2-3, with D possibly matching TRBD1 (6 bases). The CDR3 is made up of 15 amino acids. Germline V gene sequence: CDR1 SEHNR, CDR2 FQNEAQ (reference sequence). V gave up 1 base and J gave up 1 base, with 9 bases separating them.

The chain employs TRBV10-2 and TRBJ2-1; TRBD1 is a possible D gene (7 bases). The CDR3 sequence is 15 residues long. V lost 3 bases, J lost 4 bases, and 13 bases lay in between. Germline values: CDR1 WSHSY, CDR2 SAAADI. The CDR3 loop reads CASSDPGGTYNEQFF. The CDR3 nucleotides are TGCGCCAGCAGTGACCCAGGGGGGACATACAATGAGCAGTTCTTC.

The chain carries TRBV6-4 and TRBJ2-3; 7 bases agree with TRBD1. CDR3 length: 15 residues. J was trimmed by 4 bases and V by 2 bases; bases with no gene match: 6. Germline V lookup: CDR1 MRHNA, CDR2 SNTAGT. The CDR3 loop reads CASSDGRTGADTQYF. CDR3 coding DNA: TGTGCCAGCAGTGACGGACGAACAGGGGCAGATACGCAGTATTTT.

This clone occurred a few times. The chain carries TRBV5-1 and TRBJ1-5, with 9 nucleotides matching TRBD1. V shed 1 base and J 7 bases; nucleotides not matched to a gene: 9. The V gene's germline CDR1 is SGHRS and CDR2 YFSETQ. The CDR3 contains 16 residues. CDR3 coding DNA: TGCGCCAGCAGCTTGTCCCCCGGGACAGGGCGCCAGCCCCAGCATTTT. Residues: CASSLSPGTGRQPQHF.

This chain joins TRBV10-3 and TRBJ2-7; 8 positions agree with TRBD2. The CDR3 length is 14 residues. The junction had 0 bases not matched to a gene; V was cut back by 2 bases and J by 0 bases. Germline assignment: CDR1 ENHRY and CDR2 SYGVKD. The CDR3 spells CAISEGTSSYEQYF. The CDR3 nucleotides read TGTGCCATCAGTGAGGGGACTAGCTCCTACGAGCAGTACTTC.

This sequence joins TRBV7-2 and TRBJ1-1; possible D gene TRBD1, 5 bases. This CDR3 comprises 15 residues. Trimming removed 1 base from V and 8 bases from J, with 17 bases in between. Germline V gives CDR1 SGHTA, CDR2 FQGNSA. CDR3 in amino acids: CASSLVSVGTGEAFF. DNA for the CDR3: TGTGCCAGCAGCTTAGTCAGCGTGGGAACAGGAGAAGCTTTCTTT.

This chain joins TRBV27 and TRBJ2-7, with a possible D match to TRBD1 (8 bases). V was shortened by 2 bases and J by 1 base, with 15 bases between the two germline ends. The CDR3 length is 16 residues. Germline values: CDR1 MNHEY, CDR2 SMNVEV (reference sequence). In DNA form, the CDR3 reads TGTGCCAGCAGTTTAAGATACAGGGGGGGGTCCTACGAGCAGTACTTC. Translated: CASSLRYRGGSYEQYF.

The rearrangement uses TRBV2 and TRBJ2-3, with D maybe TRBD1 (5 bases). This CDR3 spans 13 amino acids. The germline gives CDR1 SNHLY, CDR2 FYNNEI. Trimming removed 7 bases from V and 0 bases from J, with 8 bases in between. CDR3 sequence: CASNRQSTDTQYF. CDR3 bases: TGTGCCAGCAACCGACAGAGCACAGATACGCAGTATTTT. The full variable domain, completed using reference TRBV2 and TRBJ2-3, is EPEVTQTPSHQVTQMGQEVILRCVPISNHLYFYWYRQILGQKVEFLVSFYNNEISEKSEIFDDQFSVERPDGSNFTLKIRSTKLEDSAMYFCASNRQSTDTQYFGPGTRLTVL.

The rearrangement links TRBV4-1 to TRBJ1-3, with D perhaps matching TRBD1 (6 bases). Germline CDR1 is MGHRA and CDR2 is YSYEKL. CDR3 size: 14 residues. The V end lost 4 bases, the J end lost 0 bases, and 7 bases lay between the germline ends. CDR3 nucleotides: TGCGCCAGCAGCCTAGGGGGCTCTGGAAACACCATATATTTT. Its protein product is CASSLGGSGNTIYF.

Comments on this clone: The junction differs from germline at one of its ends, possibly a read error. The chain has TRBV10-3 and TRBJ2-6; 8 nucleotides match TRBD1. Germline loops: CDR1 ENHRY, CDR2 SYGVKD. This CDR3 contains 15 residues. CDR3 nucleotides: TGTGCCATCGCCTCAGGGGGCTCTGGGGCCAACGGCCTGACTTTC. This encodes CAIASGGSGANGLTF.

Here the CDR3 reads CASSQAGLATGELFF. The CDR3 bases are TGCGCCAGCAGCCAAGCGGGACTTGCGACCGGGGAGCTGTTTTTT. V and J are TRBV4-3 and TRBJ2-2; D possibly corresponds to TRBD2 (6 bases). In germline, CDR1 is LGHNA, CDR2 YSLEER. The CDR3 is made up of 15 amino acids. Trimming pared 1 base from V and 5 bases from J, leaving 11 bases between.

CDR3 in amino acids: CASSSSFQETQYF. CDR3 coding DNA: TGTGCCAGCAGTTCATCCTTCCAAGAGACCCAGTACTTC. The rearrangement uses TRBV27 and TRBJ2-5; no clear D gene. There are 13 residues in the CDR3. Germline lookup yields CDR1 MNHEY and CDR2 SMNVEV (reference sequence). Trimming stripped 4 bases from V and 1 base from J, with 7 bases between.

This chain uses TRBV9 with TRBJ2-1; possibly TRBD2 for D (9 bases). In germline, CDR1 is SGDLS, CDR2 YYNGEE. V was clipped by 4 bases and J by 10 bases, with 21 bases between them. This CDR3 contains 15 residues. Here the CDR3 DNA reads TGTGCCAGCAGCCCAGGGGGCGGGAGGGACCGAGAGCAGTTCTTC. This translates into CASSPGGGRDREQFF.

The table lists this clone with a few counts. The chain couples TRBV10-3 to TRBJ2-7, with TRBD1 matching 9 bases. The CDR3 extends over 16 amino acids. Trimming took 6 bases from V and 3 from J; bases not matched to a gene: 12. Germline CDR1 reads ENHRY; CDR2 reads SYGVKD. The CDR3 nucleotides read TGTGCCATCAGGGCCACCCAGGGACAGGGAGGCTACGAGCAGTACTTC. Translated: CAIRATQGQGGYEQYF.

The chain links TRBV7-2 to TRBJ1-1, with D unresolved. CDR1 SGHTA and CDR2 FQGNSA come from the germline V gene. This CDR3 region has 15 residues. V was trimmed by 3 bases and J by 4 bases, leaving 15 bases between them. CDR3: CASSFRQVGSTEAFF. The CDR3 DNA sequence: TGTGCCAGCAGCTTCCGGCAGGTCGGTAGCACTGAAGCTTTCTTT.

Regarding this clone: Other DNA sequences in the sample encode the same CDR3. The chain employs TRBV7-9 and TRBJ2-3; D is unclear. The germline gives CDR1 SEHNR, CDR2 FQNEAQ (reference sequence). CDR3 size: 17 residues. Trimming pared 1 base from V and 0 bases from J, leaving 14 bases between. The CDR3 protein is CASSLVFAAPSTDTQYF. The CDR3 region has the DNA TGTGCCAGCAGCTTAGTTTTCGCGGCCCCTAGCACAGATACGCAGTATTTT.

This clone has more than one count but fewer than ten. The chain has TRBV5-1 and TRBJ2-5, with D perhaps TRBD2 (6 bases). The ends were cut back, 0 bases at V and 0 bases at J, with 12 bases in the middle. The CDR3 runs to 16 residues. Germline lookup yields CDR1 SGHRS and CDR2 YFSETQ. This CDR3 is CASSLGGLQYQETQYF. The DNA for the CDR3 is TGCGCCAGCAGCTTGGGGGGACTCCAGTACCAAGAGACCCAGTACTTC.

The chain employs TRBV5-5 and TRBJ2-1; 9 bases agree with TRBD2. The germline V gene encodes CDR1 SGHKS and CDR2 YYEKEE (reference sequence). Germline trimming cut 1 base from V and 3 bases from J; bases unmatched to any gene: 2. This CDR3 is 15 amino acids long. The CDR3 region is CASSLRTSVYNEQFF. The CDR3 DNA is TGTGCCAGCAGCTTGCGGACTAGCGTCTACAATGAGCAGTTCTTC.

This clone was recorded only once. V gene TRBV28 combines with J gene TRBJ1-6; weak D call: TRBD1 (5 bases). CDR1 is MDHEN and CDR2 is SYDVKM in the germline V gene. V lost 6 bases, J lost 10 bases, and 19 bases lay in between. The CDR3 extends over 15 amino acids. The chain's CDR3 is CASSPPRGLYSPLHF. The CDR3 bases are TGTGCCAGCAGCCCGCCGCGGGGGTTATACTCACCCCTCCACTTT. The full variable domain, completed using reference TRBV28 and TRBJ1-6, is DVKVTQSSRYLVKRTGEKVFLECVQDMDHENMFWYRQDPGLGLRLIYFSYDVKMKEKGDIPEGYSVSREKKERFSLILESASTNQTSMYLCASSPPRGLYSPLHFGNGTRLTVT.

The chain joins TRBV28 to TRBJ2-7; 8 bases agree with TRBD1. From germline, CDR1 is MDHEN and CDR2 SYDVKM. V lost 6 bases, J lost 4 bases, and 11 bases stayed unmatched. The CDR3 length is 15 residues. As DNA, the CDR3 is TGTGCCAGCAGCACCGCCGGCCAGGGGGCTTACGAGCAGTACTTC. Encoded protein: CASSTAGQGAYEQYF.

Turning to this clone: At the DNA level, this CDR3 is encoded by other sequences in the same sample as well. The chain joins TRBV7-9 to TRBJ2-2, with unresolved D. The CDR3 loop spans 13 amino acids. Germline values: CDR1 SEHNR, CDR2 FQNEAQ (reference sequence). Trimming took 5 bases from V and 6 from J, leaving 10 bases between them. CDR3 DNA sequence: TGTGCCAGCAGCCTTGTAGGAGCCGGGGAGCTGTTTTTT. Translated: CASSLVGAGELFF.

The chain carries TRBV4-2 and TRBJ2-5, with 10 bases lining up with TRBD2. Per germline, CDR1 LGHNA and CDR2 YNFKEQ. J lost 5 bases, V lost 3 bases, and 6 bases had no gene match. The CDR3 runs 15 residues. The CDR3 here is CASSQSSGSRETQYF. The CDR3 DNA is TGTGCCAGCAGCCAGTCTAGCGGGAGTAGGGAGACCCAGTACTTC.